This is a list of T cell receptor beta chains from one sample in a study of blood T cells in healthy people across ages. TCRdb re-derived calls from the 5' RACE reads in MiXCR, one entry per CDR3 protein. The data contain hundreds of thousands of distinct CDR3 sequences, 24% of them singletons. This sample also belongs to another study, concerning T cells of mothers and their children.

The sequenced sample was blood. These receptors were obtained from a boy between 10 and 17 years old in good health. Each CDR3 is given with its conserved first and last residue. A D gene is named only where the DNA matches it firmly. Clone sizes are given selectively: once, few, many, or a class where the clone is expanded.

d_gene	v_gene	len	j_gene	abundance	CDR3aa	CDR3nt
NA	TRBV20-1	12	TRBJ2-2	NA	CSAQRHTGELFF	TGCAGTGCTCAACGCCACACCGGGGAGCTGTTTTTT
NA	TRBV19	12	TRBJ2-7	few	CASSIAAGEQYF	TGTGCCAGTAGTATCGCCGCGGGGGAGCAGTACTTC
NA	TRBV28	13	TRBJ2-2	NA	CATLKVEAGELFF	TGTGCCACCTTAAAGGTCGAGGCCGGGGAGCTGTTTTTT
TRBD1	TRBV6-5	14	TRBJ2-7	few	CASSYRKGGDEQYF	TGTGCCAGCAGTTACCGCAAAGGGGGCGACGAGCAGTACTTC
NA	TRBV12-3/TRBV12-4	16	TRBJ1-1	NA	CASSLVRGEMNTEAFF	TGTGCCAGCAGTTTAGTCCGGGGCGAGATGAACACTGAAGCTTTCTTT
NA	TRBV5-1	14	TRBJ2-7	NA	CASSYTGSSIEQYF	TGCGCCAGCAGCTATACGGGTTCAAGCATCGAGCAGTACTTC
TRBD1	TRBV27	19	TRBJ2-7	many	CASSLSFRPFRQGTYEQYF	TGTGCCAGCAGTTTATCTTTTCGGCCTTTTAGACAGGGGACCTACGAGCAGTACTTC
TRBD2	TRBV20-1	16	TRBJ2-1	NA	CSARDVGGGFAHEQFF	TGCAGTGCTAGAGATGTTGGCGGGGGGTTTGCCCATGAGCAGTTCTTC
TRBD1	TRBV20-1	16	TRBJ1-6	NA	CSARRTGTLYNSPLHF	TGCAGTGCTAGGCGGACAGGGACCCTCTATAATTCACCCCTCCACTTT
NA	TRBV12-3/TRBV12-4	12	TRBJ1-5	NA	CASSWRGQPQHF	TGTGCCAGCAGTTGGAGGGGGCAGCCCCAGCATTTT
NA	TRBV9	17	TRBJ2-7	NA	CASSVGGALGASYEQYF	TGTGCCAGCAGCGTAGGAGGGGCCCTAGGGGCCTCCTACGAGCAGTACTTC
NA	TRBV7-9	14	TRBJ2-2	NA	CASSFDGSTGELFF	TGTGCCAGCAGCTTTGACGGGTCCACCGGGGAGCTGTTTTTT
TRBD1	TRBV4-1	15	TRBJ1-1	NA	CASSSRTGVNTEAFF	TGCGCCAGCAGCTCCCGGACAGGGGTGAACACTGAAGCTTTCTTT
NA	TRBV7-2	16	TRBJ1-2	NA	CASSLGPARASYGYTF	TGTGCCAGCAGCTTGGGACCGGCCAGGGCTTCGTATGGCTACACCTTC
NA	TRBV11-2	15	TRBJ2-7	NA	CASSLDQGQPYEQYF	TGTGCCAGCAGCTTAGATCAGGGCCAGCCCTACGAGCAGTACTTC
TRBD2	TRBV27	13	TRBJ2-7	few	CASRPGLALEQYF	TGTGCCAGCAGACCTGGACTAGCTCTAGAGCAGTACTTC
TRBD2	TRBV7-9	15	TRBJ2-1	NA	CASRRGLAGDNEQFF	TGTGCCAGCAGACGCGGACTAGCTGGAGACAATGAGCAGTTCTTC
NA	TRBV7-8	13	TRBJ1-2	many	CASSLGRRWGYTF	TGTGCCAGCAGCTTAGGGCGGCGCTGGGGCTACACCTTC
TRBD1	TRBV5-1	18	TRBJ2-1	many	CASSGVGQHGMAYNEQFF	TGCGCCAGCAGCGGGGTGGGACAGCACGGAATGGCCTACAATGAGCAGTTCTTC
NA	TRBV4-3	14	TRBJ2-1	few	CASSPHPGAGEQFF	TGCGCCAGTAGCCCCCACCCAGGAGCGGGTGAGCAGTTCTTC
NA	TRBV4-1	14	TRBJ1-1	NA	CASSQGYSRLEAFF	TGCGCCAGCAGCCAGGGGTACAGTCGATTGGAAGCTTTCTTT
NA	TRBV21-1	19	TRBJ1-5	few	CASSKGIGVRGLSNQPQHF	TGTGCCAGCAGCAAAGGGATTGGTGTCAGGGGGCTAAGCAATCAGCCCCAGCATTTT
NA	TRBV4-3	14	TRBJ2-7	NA	CASSTWRGPYEQYF	TGCGCCAGCAGCACCTGGCGGGGGCCCTACGAGCAGTACTTC
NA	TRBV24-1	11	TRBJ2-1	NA	CATSPGDRQFF	TGTGCCACCAGTCCGGGGGACAGGCAGTTCTTC
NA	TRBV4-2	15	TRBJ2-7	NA	CASSQDLESSYEQYF	TGTGCCAGCAGCCAAGATCTGGAAAGCTCCTACGAGCAGTACTTC
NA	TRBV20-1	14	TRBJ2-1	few	CSARVGTGYNEQFF	TGCAGTGCTAGAGTTGGGACGGGTTACAATGAGCAGTTCTTC
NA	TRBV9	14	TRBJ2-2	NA	CASSPGQNTGELFF	TGTGCCAGCAGCCCAGGACAAAACACCGGGGAGCTGTTTTTT
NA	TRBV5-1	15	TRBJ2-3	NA	CASSSEGLRSDTQYF	TGCGCCAGCAGCTCGGAAGGACTTCGCTCAGATACGCAGTATTTT
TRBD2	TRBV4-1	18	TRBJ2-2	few	CASSLQPPLAPKSGELFF	TGCGCCAGCAGCCTACAACCCCCACTAGCGCCCAAATCCGGGGAGCTGTTTTTT
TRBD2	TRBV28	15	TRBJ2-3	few	CASSSLSGGVDTQYF	TGTGCCAGCAGTTCACTAAGCGGGGGGGTGGATACGCAGTATTTT
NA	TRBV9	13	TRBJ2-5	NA	CASSVETEGSQYF	TGTGCCAGCAGCGTTGAAACCGAGGGCTCCCAGTACTTC
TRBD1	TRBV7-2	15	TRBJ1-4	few	CASSGRDRTNEKLFF	TGTGCCAGCAGCGGCCGGGACAGAACTAATGAAAAACTGTTTTTT
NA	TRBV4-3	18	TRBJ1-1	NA	CASSQETGMGFMNTEAFF	TGCGCCAGCAGCCAAGAAACAGGGATGGGTTTCATGAACACTGAAGCTTTCTTT
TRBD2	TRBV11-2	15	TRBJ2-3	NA	CASSVTSGSTDTQYF	TGTGCCAGCAGCGTTACTAGCGGGAGCACAGATACGCAGTATTTT
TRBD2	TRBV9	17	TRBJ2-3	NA	CASSVVFGGDPTDTQYF	TGTGCCAGCAGCGTAGTGTTCGGGGGGGACCCCACAGATACGCAGTATTTT
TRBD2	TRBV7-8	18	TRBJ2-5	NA	CASSFRELAGEGAKTQYF	TGTGCCAGCAGCTTCCGAGAACTAGCGGGAGAGGGGGCAAAGACCCAGTACTTC
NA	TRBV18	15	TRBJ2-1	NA	CASSPSISGSGEQFF	TGTGCCAGCTCACCATCAATTTCAGGGTCGGGTGAGCAGTTCTTC
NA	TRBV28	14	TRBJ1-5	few	CAGSSRYSNQPQHF	TGTGCCGGCAGTTCCCGATATAGCAATCAGCCCCAGCATTTT
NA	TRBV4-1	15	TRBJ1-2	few	CASSQDRVRNYGYTF	TGCGCCAGCAGCCAAGACCGCGTCAGGAACTATGGCTACACCTTC
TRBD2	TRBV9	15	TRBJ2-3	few	CASSRGLASTDTQYF	TGTGCCAGCAGCAGGGGACTAGCGAGCACAGATACGCAGTATTTT
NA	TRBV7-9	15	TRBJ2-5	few	CASSLSGGIKETQYF	TGTGCCAGCAGCTTATCAGGCGGGATAAAAGAGACCCAGTACTTC
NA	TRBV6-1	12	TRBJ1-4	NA	CASSALDGPFIF	TGTGCCAGCAGTGCCCTGGACGGCCCTTTCATATTT
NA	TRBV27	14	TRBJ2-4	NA	CASGPGPGPNIQYF	TGTGCCAGCGGTCCCGGTCCAGGGCCAAACATTCAGTACTTC
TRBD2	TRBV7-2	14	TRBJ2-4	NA	CASSFGGSVDVQYF	TGTGCCAGCAGCTTCGGGGGGTCCGTGGACGTTCAGTACTTC
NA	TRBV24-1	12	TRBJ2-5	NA	CATSVRGETQYF	TGTGCCACCAGTGTTAGGGGAGAGACCCAGTACTTC
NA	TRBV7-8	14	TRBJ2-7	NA	CASSLVGSVYEQYF	TGTGCCAGCAGCTTAGTGGGATCAGTCTACGAGCAGTACTTC